This T cell receptor (beta chain) was identified in a study of CD8 T cells in ankylosing spondylitis. The CDR3 is made up of 12 amino acids. Trimming cost V 2 bases and J 4 bases, with 6 bases left between them. Per the germline V gene, CDR1 is SGDLS and CDR2 is YYNGEE. From the 5' RACE reads, TCRdb called clonotypes with MiXCR, one entry per CDR3 protein. Of about 200,000 distinct CDR3 sequences listed, about 13% are singletons. This chain links TRBV9 with TRBJ2-5; D gene ambiguous. This TCR derives from a male donor with ankylosing spondylitis or in good health (not recorded which). Sequenced input: blood, either unsorted or a sorted T cell fraction (not recorded which). The CDR3 DNA sequence: TGTGCCAGCAGCGTGCTAGGAGAGACCCAGTACTTC. It specifies CASSVLGETQYF.